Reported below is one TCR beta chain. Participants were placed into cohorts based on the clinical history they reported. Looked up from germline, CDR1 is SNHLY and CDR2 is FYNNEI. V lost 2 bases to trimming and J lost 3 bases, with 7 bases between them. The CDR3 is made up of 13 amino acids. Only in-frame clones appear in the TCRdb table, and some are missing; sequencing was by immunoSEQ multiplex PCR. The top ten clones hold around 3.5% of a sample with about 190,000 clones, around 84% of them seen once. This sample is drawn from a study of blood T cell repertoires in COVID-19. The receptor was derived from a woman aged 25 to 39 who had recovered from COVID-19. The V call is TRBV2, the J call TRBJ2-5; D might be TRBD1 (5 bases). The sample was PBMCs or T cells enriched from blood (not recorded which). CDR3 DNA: TGTGCCAGCAGTGAAACCAGGGAAGAGACCCAGTACTTC. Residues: CASSETREETQYF.